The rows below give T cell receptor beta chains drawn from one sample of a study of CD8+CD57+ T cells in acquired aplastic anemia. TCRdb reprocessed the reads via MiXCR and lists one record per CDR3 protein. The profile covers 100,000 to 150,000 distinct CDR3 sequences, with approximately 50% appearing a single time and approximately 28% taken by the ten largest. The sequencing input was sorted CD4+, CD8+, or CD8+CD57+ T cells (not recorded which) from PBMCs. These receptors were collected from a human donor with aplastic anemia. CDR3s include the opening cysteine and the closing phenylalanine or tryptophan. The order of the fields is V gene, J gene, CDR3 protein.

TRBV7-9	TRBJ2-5	CASSLPGQETQYF
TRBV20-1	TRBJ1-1	CSAGRNTEAFF
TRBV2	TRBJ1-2	CASSERGLANYGYTF
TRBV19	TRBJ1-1	CASSVGMANTEAFF
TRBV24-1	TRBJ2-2	CATSDLTGSGELFF
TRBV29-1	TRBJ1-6	CSVRDRGPAGLSSPLHF
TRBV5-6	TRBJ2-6	CASSLVGSSGANVLTF
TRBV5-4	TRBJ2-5	CASSLELVGTQYF
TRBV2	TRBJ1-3	CASSEKGILASGNTIYF
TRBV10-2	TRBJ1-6	CASQTESSYNSPLHF
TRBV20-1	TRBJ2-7	CSARGTSGSIEQYF
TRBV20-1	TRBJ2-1	CSARGERENEQFF
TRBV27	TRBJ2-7	CASRPPGTGRSYEQYF
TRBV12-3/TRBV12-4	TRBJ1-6	CASSFSGQGNSPLHF
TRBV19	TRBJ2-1	CAGSDHRGTNEQFF
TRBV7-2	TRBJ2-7	CASSFFWGYEQYF
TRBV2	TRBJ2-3	CASSDPAGEDRQYF
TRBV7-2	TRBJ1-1	CASSVLQGNTEAFF
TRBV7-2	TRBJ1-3	CATWVFRGSGNTIYF
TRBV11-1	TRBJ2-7	CASSFPPAWTGGNHEQYF
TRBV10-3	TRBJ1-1	CAIMTGGPNTEAFF
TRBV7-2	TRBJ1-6	CASSYGQGRSPLHF
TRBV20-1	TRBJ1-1	CSASEAFF
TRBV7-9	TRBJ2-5	CASSLGTVQETQYF
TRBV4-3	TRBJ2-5	CASSQDGGGGGQETQYF
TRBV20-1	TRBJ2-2	CSAYGQGRTGELFF
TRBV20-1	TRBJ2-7	CSARDQGTGSYEQYF
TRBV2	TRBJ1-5	CASSGDRVGNQPQHF
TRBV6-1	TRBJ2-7	CASLGVGGGGVYEQYF
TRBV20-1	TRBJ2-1	CSARVLGLAGGRPINEQFF
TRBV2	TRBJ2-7	CASSDPGRATYEQYF